This T cell receptor beta chain came from a study of radiotherapy plus CTLA-4 blockade in lung cancer. In the study overall: Approximately 18% of patients responded objectively, and about 30% achieved disease control. General study points: There was expansion of tumor-derived TCR clones in blood after radiotherapy plus ipilimumab.

This CDR3 region has 13 residues. In germline, CDR1 is SSHAT, CDR2 FNYEAQ (reference sequence). TCRdb's copy holds only in-frame clones and misses some; the assay was immunoSEQ multiplex PCR. The sample holds 55,000 to 85,000 clones; 60% to 80% are singletons and the top ten take roughly 15%. This clone appeared a few times. The antigen is unknown. At one end the junction does not follow the germline gene, possibly because of a read error. Focal radiation plus CTLA-4 blockade with ipilimumab was administered to patients who had chemo-refractory metastatic non-small-cell lung cancer. The starting material was peripheral blood, obtained from a patient treated with radiotherapy plus ipilimumab. The clonotype was recovered from a human donor with non-small cell lung cancer whose response to radiotherapy plus ipilimumab could not be evaluated. Some clones in this sample may be carry-over from other donors' samples. This chain connects TRBV7-7 to TRBJ1-1, with D unresolved. As DNA, the CDR3 is TGTGCTAGCAGCTACGGTACCGACACTGAAGCTTTCTTT. Protein product: CASSYGTDTEAFF. The full variable domain, completed using reference TRBV7-7 and TRBJ1-1, is GAGVSQSPRYKVTKRGQDVTLRCDPISSHATLYWYQQALGQGPEFLTYFNYEAQPDKSGLPSDRFSAERPEGSISTLTIQRTEQRDSAMYRCASSYGTDTEAFFGQGTRLTVV.